Presented here are 5 T cell receptor beta chains from one specimen sequenced in a study of response to subunit inactivated influenza vaccine. TCRdb passed the RT-PCR reads through MiXCR, listing each CDR3 protein once. The sample includes about 780,000 distinct CDR3 sequences, approximately 18% seen only once; the top ten take 9.5% to 13%. The sequenced sample was PBMCs from blood, obtained more than 4 days after vaccination. The receptors were gathered from a man aged 50-60 years who received an inactivated influenza vaccine.

The table lists this clonotype with many counts. DNA of the CDR3: TGTGCCAGCAGCCGTGCCACTGAAGCTTTCTTT. Translation gives CASSRATEAFF. This sequence joins TRBV7-2 and TRBJ1-1; D unclear. V lost 5 bases, J lost 4 bases, and 5 bases lay in between. The CDR3 loop spans 11 amino acids. In germline, CDR1 is SGHTA, CDR2 FQGNSA.

The chain has TRBV20-1 and TRBJ2-3, with TRBD2 identical over 7 bases. Germline V lookup: CDR1 DFQATT, CDR2 SNEGSKA (reference sequence). Losses at the gene ends were 6 bases for V and 3 bases for J; bases not matched to a gene: 3. This CDR3 contains 12 residues. The DNA for the CDR3 is TGCAGTGCCGAGCGGGGAACAGATACGCAGTATTTT. Translating gives CSAERGTDTQYF.

The chain carries TRBV24-1 and TRBJ2-1, with 11 bases that match TRBD2. V shed 4 bases, J shed 6 bases, and the junction held 13 bases outside the gene matches. CDR3 length equals 18 residues. From germline, CDR1 is KGHDR and CDR2 SFDVKD. The DNA for the CDR3 is TGTGCCACCAGTGACCCCGACTTAGCGGGGGGGACGGTCAATGAGCAGTTCTTC. Encoded protein: CATSDPDLAGGTVNEQFF.

The chain employs TRBV20-1 and TRBJ2-5; TRBD2 is a possible D gene (6 bases). CDR1 is DFQATT, CDR2 SNEGSKA, per germline (reference sequence). The CDR3 is 12 residues long. V was clipped by 7 bases and J by 4 bases, with 13 bases between them. This chain's CDR3 is CSVSSGAETQYF. The CDR3 DNA follows: TGCAGTGTTAGCTCGGGAGCAGAGACCCAGTACTTC.

This clonotype was seen repeatedly, ten times or more. The chain recombines TRBV20-1 with TRBJ2-3, with 7 bases identical to TRBD1. The CDR3 sequence is 12 residues long. The germline V gene encodes CDR1 DFQATT and CDR2 SNEGSKA (reference sequence). Trimming took 6 bases from V and 1 from J; bases not matched to a gene: 1. CDR3 coding DNA: TGCAGTGCCGGACAGGGCACAGATACGCAGTATTTT. As protein: CSAGQGTDTQYF.